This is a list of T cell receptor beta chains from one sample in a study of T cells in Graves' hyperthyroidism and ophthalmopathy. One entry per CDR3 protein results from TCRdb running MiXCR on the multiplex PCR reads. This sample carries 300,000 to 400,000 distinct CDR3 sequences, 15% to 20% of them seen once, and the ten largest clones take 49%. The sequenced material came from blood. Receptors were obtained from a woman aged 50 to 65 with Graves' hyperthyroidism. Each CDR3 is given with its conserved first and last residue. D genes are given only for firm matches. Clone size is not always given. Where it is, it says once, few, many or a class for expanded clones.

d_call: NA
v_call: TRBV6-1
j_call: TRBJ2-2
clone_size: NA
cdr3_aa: CASNWGANTGELFF
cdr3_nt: TGTGCCAGCAATTGGGGCGCGAACACCGGGGAGCTGTTTTTT

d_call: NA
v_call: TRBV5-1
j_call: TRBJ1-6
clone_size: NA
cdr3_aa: CASSDGQQNSPLHF
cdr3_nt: TGCGCCAGCAGCGACGGACAACAGAATTCACCCCTCCACTTT

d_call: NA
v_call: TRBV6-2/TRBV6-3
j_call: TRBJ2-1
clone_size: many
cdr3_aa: CASAARDSSYNEQFF
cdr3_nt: TGTGCCAGCGCGGCGAGGGACTCCTCATATAATGAGCAGTTCTTC

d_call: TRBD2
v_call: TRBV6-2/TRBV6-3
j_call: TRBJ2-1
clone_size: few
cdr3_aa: CASRKRGGLNEQFF
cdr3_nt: TGTGCCAGTCGTAAGCGGGGGGGCCTCAATGAGCAGTTCTTC

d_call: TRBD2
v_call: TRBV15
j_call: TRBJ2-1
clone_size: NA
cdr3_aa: CATSKASGNNEQFF
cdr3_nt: TGTGCCACCAGCAAAGCTAGCGGGAACAATGAGCAGTTCTTC

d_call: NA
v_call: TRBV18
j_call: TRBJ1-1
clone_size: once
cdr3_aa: CASSPNVQGLNTEAFF
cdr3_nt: TGTGCCAGCTCACCAAACGTGCAGGGGTTGAACACTGAAGCTTTCTTT

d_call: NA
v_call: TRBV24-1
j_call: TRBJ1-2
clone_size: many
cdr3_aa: CATSGDGLGYTF
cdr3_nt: TGTGCCACCAGTGGGGACGGCTTGGGCTACACCTTC

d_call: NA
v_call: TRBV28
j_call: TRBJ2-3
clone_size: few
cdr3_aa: CASISRAPPNTDTQYF
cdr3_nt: TGTGCCAGCATTAGTCGGGCCCCCCCAAATACAGATACGCAGTATTTT

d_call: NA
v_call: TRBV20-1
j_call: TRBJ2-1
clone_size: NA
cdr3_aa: CSGIGNNEQFF
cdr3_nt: TGCAGTGGGATAGGAAACAATGAGCAGTTCTTC

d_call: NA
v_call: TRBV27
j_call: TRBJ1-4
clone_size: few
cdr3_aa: CASSFGSNEKLFF
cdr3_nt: TGTGCCAGCAGTTTTGGAAGTAATGAAAAACTGTTTTTT

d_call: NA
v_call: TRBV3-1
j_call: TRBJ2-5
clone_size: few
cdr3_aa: CASSPGMEETQYF
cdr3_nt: TGTGCCAGCAGCCCCGGGATGGAAGAGACCCAGTACTTC

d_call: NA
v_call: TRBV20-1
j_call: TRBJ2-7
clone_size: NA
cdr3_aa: CSAPVSYEQYF
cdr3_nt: TGCAGTGCTCCCGTCTCCTACGAGCAGTACTTC

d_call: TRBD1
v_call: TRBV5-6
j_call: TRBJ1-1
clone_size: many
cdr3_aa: CASSYGQGATEAFF
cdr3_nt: TGTGCCAGCAGCTATGGACAGGGCGCCACTGAAGCTTTCTTT

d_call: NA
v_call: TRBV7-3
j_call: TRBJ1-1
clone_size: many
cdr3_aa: CASSLTRNTEAFF
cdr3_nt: TGTGCCAGCAGCTTAACACGGAACACTGAAGCTTTCTTT

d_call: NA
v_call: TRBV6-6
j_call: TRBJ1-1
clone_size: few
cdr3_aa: CASSYSWWRNTEAFF
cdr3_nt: TGTGCCAGCAGTTACTCTTGGTGGCGGAACACTGAAGCTTTCTTT

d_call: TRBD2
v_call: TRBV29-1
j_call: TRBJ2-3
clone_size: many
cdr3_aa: CSVRGGRASTDTQYF
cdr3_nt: TGCAGCGTGCGTGGCGGGAGGGCCAGCACAGATACGCAGTATTTT

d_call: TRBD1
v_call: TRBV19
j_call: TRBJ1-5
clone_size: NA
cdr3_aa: CASSTGGQPQHF
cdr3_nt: TGTGCCAGTAGCACAGGGGGCCAGCCCCAGCATTTT

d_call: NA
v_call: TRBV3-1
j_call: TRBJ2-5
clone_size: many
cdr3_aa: CASSQDGPTLPQETQYF
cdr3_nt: TGTGCCAGCAGCCAAGATGGTCCGACGCTTCCGCAAGAGACCCAGTACTTC

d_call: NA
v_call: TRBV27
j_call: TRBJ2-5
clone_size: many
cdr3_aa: CASSLSSAGETQYF
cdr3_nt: TGTGCCAGCAGTTTATCTTCTGCAGGAGAGACCCAGTACTTC

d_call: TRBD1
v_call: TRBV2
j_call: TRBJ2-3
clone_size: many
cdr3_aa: CASKNRGFADTQYF
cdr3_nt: TGTGCCAGCAAGAACAGGGGTTTTGCAGATACGCAGTATTTT

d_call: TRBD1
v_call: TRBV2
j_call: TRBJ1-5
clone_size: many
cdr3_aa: CASTETGDQPQHF
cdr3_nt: TGTGCCAGCACCGAGACAGGGGATCAGCCCCAGCATTTT

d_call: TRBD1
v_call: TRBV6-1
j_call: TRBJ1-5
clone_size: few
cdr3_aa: CASRRSGTGAGQSQHF
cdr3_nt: TGTGCCAGCAGACGGTCCGGGACAGGGGCCGGTCAGTCCCAGCATTTT

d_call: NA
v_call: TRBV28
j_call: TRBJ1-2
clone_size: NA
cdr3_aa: CASTRGVGYGYTF
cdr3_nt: TGTGCCAGCACCCGGGGTGTTGGGTATGGCTACACCTTC

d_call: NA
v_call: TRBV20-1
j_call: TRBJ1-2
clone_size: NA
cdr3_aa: CLAGVERGYTF
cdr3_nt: TGCCTCGCAGGGGTTGAGCGCGGCTACACCTTC

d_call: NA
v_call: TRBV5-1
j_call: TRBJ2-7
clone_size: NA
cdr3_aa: CASSLSQENEQYF
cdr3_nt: TGCGCCAGCAGCTTGTCCCAGGAAAACGAGCAGTACTTC